The text below deals with one T cell receptor beta chain. The antigen is undetermined. Terminally differentiated effector memory CD45RA+ cells were left out of the naive CD8 fraction, which was CD45RO-negative and positively selected for CCR7. Around 200 ng DNA, approximately 31,000 T cell genomes, went into each sorted-subset replicate PCR. This table comes from immunoSEQ multiplex PCR, and its TCRdb copy is limited to in-frame clones, with some not included. The top ten hold around 1.1% of the sample, which has about 2 million clones, about 95% seen once. The data derive from a study of shared clonotypes between healthy human individuals. General observations from the study: Unshared clonotypes carried lower generation probabilities than those common to all four donors. Represented diversity, genetic and exposure-history alike, was limited by few donors.

The TCR was taken from a man between 18 and 35 years old in good health. The specimen sequenced was naive CD8+ T cells sorted from blood.

For the CDR3, the DNA is TGTGCCAGCAGCTTGCAGGGGGTCACATCCTACGAGCAGTACTTC. This gives the protein CASSLQGVTSYEQYF. This rearrangement joins TRBV5-5 to TRBJ2-7; 7 bases fit TRBD1. In germline, CDR1 is SGHKS, CDR2 YYEKEE (reference sequence). The CDR3 has 15 residues. With V trimmed by 1 base and J by 1 base, 5 bases remained unmatched.